The 17 T cell receptor beta chains below were found in one sample sequenced in a study of T cell repertoires in cytomegalovirus infection. TCRdb re-derived calls from the reads in MiXCR, one entry per CDR3 protein. The sample records about 900,000 distinct CDR3 sequences, under 40% being singletons. These receptors are not linked to any known antigen. Sequencing was performed on cultured CD8+ T cells from PBMCs, taken from culture after CMV antigen stimulation. The receptor set was obtained from a human donor in good health (CMV status not recorded). Some clones in this sample may be carry-over from other donors' samples.

The V and J genes are TRBV12-3 or TRBV12-4 and TRBJ1-5; TRBD1 matches 10 bases. The CDR3 spans 15 residues. The ends lost 5 bases at V and 9 bases at J; junction bases unmatched: 10. The CDR3 spells CASSLTRTGGLPQHF. DNA for the CDR3: TGTGCCAGCAGTCTAACCCGGACAGGGGGTTTGCCCCAGCATTTT.

The chain combines TRBV28 with TRBJ1-4; D ambiguous. Trimming stripped 5 bases from V and 7 bases from J, with 11 bases between. CDR1 and CDR2 from the germline V gene are MDHEN and SYDVKM. The CDR3 sequence is 13 residues long. CDR3 in DNA: TGTGCCAGCAGTCAGCGAACAGTTGAAAAACTGTTTTTT. Amino acid sequence: CASSQRTVEKLFF.

This clonotype showed up just once. This chain links TRBV24-1 with TRBJ2-1; D not certain. Germline CDR1 and CDR2: KGHDR and SFDVKD. The CDR3 sequence is 14 residues long. V lost 0 bases to trimming and J lost 4 bases, with 6 bases between them. This CDR3 is CATSDLAGYNEQFF. Here the CDR3 DNA reads TGTGCCACCAGTGATTTGGCCGGGTACAATGAGCAGTTCTTC.

Worth noting for this clonotype: This may arise from a read error, as a much more abundant clone is one base away. This chain connects TRBV12-3 or TRBV12-4 to TRBJ2-1; D gene ambiguous. This CDR3 spans 18 amino acids. Between the trimmed V and J ends, which lost 6 bases and 1 base, there was a span of 22 bases. The CDR3, as DNA: TGTGCCAGCAGCCAATACTTCGTACCTTATGCGTCCTACAATGAGCAGTTCTTC. Amino acids: CASSQYFVPYASYNEQFF.

The V call is TRBV12-3 or TRBV12-4, the J call TRBJ2-2; maybe TRBD1 (5 bases). Trimming removed 6 bases at V and 1 base at J, with 12 bases between. The CDR3 has 15 amino acids. CDR3 nucleotides: TGTGCCAGCAGCCCAGGGTGGGAGAACACCGGGGAGCTGTTTTTT. Protein sequence: CASSPGWENTGELFF.

The chain has TRBV12-3 or TRBV12-4 and TRBJ2-3; 7 nucleotides match TRBD2. V shed 3 bases, J shed 5 bases, and the junction held 8 bases outside the gene matches. The CDR3 is 15 amino acids. In nucleotides, the CDR3 is TGTGCCAGCAGTTTTAATGCGGGGGTCATAGATACGCAGTATTTT. Amino acids: CASSFNAGVIDTQYF.

This clonotype was counted many times. V is TRBV7-2 and J is TRBJ1-1, with 7 nucleotides matching TRBD1. V lost 2 bases and J lost 4; bases outside the gene matches: 4. This CDR3 has 14 residues. Per the germline V gene, CDR1 is SGHTA and CDR2 is FQGNSA. CDR3: CASSLRYRGTEAFF. The CDR3, as DNA: TGTGCCAGCAGCTTACGTTACAGGGGCACTGAAGCTTTCTTT.

The chain carries TRBV12-3 or TRBV12-4 and TRBJ2-5, with 7 bases identical to TRBD1. V dropped 3 bases and J dropped 2; count of bases not matched to a gene: 3. The CDR3 runs to 14 residues. The CDR3 region has the DNA TGTGCCAGCAGTTTGGACAGGTCTCAAGAGACCCAGTACTTC. This translates into CASSLDRSQETQYF.

The rearrangement joins TRBV7-6 to TRBJ2-1, with D perhaps matching TRBD1 (6 bases). Deletions cut 5 bases from V and 4 bases from J, with 18 bases between. CDR1 SGHVS and CDR2 FNYEAQ come from the germline V gene. This CDR3 is built from 16 residues. The CDR3 region is CASSPRTVSAYNEQFF. The CDR3, as DNA: TGTGCCAGCAGCCCCCGGACAGTGTCAGCTTACAATGAGCAGTTCTTC.

CDR3 DNA: TGTGCCAGCAGGGGTCAGGGACAGAGCTCCTACGAGCAGTACTTC. Amino acids: CASRGQGQSSYEQYF. The rearrangement joins TRBV5-4 to TRBJ2-7, with TRBD1 matching over 7 bases. Per the germline V gene, CDR1 is SGHNT and CDR2 is YYREEE (reference sequence). The CDR3 extends over 15 amino acids. Losses at the gene ends were 5 bases for V and 0 bases for J; bases not matched to a gene: 8.

This clonotype was recorded at least ten times. J is TRBJ2-5 and V is TRBV7-9, with 12 bases matching TRBD2. TRBJ2-3 explains the end of the DNA better; the J call may be wrong. CDR3 length: 14 amino acids. Germline V lookup: CDR1 SEHNR, CDR2 FQNEAQ (reference sequence). This chain's CDR3 is CASSLLAGGETQYF. The CDR3 DNA reads TGTGCCAGCAGCCTCCTAGCGGGGGGGGAAACGCAGTATTTT.

There are a few counts of this clonotype. V usage is TRBV7-2 and J usage is TRBJ2-2; D gene unclear. This CDR3 has 18 residues. Between the trimmed V and J ends, which lost 3 bases and 0 bases, there was a span of 17 bases. The V gene's germline CDR1 is SGHTA and CDR2 FQGNSA. The CDR3 region is CASSFYYLTQSNTGELFF. The CDR3 nucleotides are TGTGCCAGCAGCTTTTACTACCTTACCCAATCGAACACCGGGGAGCTGTTTTTT.

This chain connects TRBV2 to TRBJ2-3; 14 bases line up with TRBD2. V lost 5 bases and J lost 2; bases outside the gene matches: 9. This CDR3 contains 18 residues. Per the germline V gene, CDR1 is SNHLY and CDR2 is FYNNEI. The CDR3 DNA reads as TGTGCCAGCAGTTCTCCCGGGACTAGCGGGGGTACCACAGATACGCAGTATTTT. Protein sequence: CASSSPGTSGGTTDTQYF.

The chain couples TRBV7-3 to TRBJ2-1; no firm D call. V gave up 1 base and J gave up 8 bases, with 9 bases separating them. The CDR3 sequence is 13 residues long. The germline CDR1 and CDR2 sequences are SGHTA and FQGTGA. As DNA, the CDR3 is TGTGCCAGCAGCTTAATCCAGCCCGATGAGCAGTTCTTC. Translating it yields CASSLIQPDEQFF.

A word on this clonotype: A much larger clone sits a single nucleotide away, making a read error possible. This sequence joins TRBV7-2 and TRBJ1-1, with D unresolved. This CDR3 comprises 11 residues. Germline CDR1 is SGHTA and CDR2 is FQGNSA. The CDR3: CANSLTIEAFF. As DNA, the CDR3 is TGTGCCAACAGCTTAACGATTGAAGCTTTCTTT.

This chain joins TRBV7-9 and TRBJ2-5; 14 bases fit TRBD2. Germline CDR1 reads SEHNR; CDR2 reads FQNEAQ (reference sequence). V lost 6 bases, J lost 1 base, and 7 bases stayed unmatched. CDR3 length: 17 amino acids. The DNA for the CDR3 is TGTGCCAGCAGAACGACTAGCGGGGGGGCCTCCCAAGAGACCCAGTACTTC. Its protein product is CASRTTSGGASQETQYF.

V and J are TRBV7-6 and TRBJ1-1, with 10 nucleotides matching TRBD1. Germline CDR1 reads SGHVS; CDR2 reads FNYEAQ. The CDR3 loop spans 19 amino acids. The junction had 21 bases not matched to a gene; V was cut back by 8 bases and J by 3 bases. CDR3 sequence reads: CASDAGTGASGVRDTEAFF. The CDR3 nucleotides are TGTGCCAGCGATGCCGGGACAGGGGCGAGTGGGGTCCGGGACACTGAAGCTTTCTTT.